One sample yielded the 8 T cell receptor beta chains listed below, sequenced in a study of shared clonotypes between healthy human individuals. The method was immunoSEQ multiplex PCR; TCRdb's version includes in-frame clones alone and lacks a portion of them. The top ten clones hold around 0.06% of a sample with under 600,000 clones, 97% of them seen once. The specimen was naive CD4+ T cells sorted from blood. As for subset: CD45RA+ positively selected. These TCRs come from a woman under 40 in good health.

V gene TRBV19 combines with J gene TRBJ2-3; 12 nucleotides match TRBD2. Trimming removed 3 bases from V and 5 bases from J; junction bases left unmatched: 9. Germline V gives CDR1 LNHDA, CDR2 SQIVND (reference sequence). This CDR3 comprises 17 residues. The CDR3 spells CASSMVLAGGPLDTQYF. CDR3 nucleotides: TGTGCCAGTAGTATGGTCCTAGCGGGAGGGCCATTAGATACGCAGTATTTT.

The gene calls are TRBV27 and TRBJ2-1; perhaps D is TRBD1 or TRBD2 (5 bases each). Germline V CDR1 and CDR2: MNHEY, SMNVEV (reference sequence). The ends were cut back, 5 bases at V and 7 bases at J, with 15 bases in the middle. This CDR3 is built from 14 residues. The CDR3 sequence: CASSRGRGFNEQFF. The DNA for the CDR3 is TGTGCCAGCAGTCGGGGCCGGGGTTTTAATGAGCAGTTCTTC.

The chain has TRBV7-2 and TRBJ1-6; D is unclear. This CDR3 spans 17 amino acids. The germline CDR1 and CDR2 sequences are SGHTA and FQGNSA. V shed 2 bases and J shed 0 bases, with 11 bases lying between them. The CDR3: CASSLRVTSSYNSPLHF. CDR3 sequence (DNA): TGTGCCAGCAGCTTACGGGTCACGTCCTCCTATAATTCACCCCTCCACTTT.

The chain is built from TRBV28 and TRBJ2-7; TRBD2 agrees at 7 bases. CDR1 MDHEN and CDR2 SYDVKM come from the germline V gene. CDR3 length equals 14 residues. V lost 5 bases, J lost 3 bases, and 7 bases stayed unmatched. The CDR3 loop is CASSELAPDYEQYF. The CDR3 DNA reads TGTGCCAGCAGTGAACTAGCGCCAGACTACGAGCAGTACTTC.

The chain joins TRBV2 to TRBJ2-3; TRBD2 agrees at 10 bases. Germline V gene sequence: CDR1 SNHLY, CDR2 FYNNEI. The length of the CDR3 is 15 residues. V lost 4 bases and J lost 6; bases outside the gene matches: 7. CDR3 protein: CASSGGLAGADTQYF. The DNA of the CDR3 is TGTGCCAGCAGTGGGGGTCTAGCGGGAGCGGATACGCAGTATTTT.

This rearrangement joins TRBV4-1 to TRBJ1-3; the D is unclear. The CDR3 runs 13 residues. V was trimmed by 2 bases and J by 3 bases, leaving 5 bases between them. Germline loops: CDR1 MGHRA, CDR2 YSYEKL. The CDR3 here is CASSQQHGNTIYF. CDR3 sequence (DNA): TGCGCCAGCAGCCAACAACATGGAAACACCATATATTTT.

The rearrangement links TRBV28 to TRBJ2-7; 7 bases are a match to TRBD1. This CDR3 is 15 amino acids long. Trimming removed 5 bases from V and 4 bases from J; junction bases left unmatched: 11. Germline V gene lookup returns CDR1 MDHEN and CDR2 SYDVKM. CDR3 sequence (DNA): TGTGCCAGCAGTCCCCAGGGGGTAAGCCAATACGAGCAGTACTTC. Its protein is CASSPQGVSQYEQYF.

This clone was seen a single time. The chain links TRBV2 to TRBJ2-5; 8 bases line up with TRBD2. V was clipped by 10 bases and J by 5 bases; unmatched bases: 15. Per germline, CDR1 SNHLY and CDR2 FYNNEI. The CDR3 length is 15 residues. The CDR3 region is CATKLAAGSIETQYF. The CDR3 DNA sequence: TGTGCCACCAAACTAGCGGCGGGTAGTATTGAGACCCAGTACTTC.